This TCR beta chain was identified in a study of cytomegalovirus exposure and HLA in healthy donors. Study-level findings and limits: The authors excluded some V segments, including TRBV6-2 and TRBV6-3, as indistinguishable. Many donors shared some public TCRs, even though most TCR sequences were rare.

A note on this clone: As yet, its antigen is unknown.

This PCR relied on a set of 60 Vbeta primers and 13 Jbeta primers. Assay: immunoSEQ multiplex PCR; the TCRdb copy retains only in-frame clones and omits some. This sample has approximately 150,000 clones, with approximately 80% found just once. The V segment lost 6 bases and the J segment 7 bases; nucleotides outside the gene matches: 6. The CDR3 has 15 amino acids. Germline loops: CDR1 SGHVS, CDR2 FQNEAQ. The receptor was isolated from a woman in her forties in good health and CMV-seropositive. Sequencing input: PBMCs. The chain combines TRBV7-8 with TRBJ2-2; 12 positions match TRBD2. CDR3 protein: CASRQLAGGVGELFF. The CDR3 DNA follows: TGTGCCAGCAGACAACTAGCGGGAGGAGTCGGGGAGCTGTTTTTT. Full variable domain (missing parts from reference TRBV7-8 and TRBJ2-2): GAGVSQSPRYKVAKRGQDVALRCDPISGHVSLFWYQQALGQGPEFLTYFQNEAQLDKSGLPSDRFFAERPEGSVSTLKIQRTQQEDSAVYLCASRQLAGGVGELFFGEGSRLTVL.